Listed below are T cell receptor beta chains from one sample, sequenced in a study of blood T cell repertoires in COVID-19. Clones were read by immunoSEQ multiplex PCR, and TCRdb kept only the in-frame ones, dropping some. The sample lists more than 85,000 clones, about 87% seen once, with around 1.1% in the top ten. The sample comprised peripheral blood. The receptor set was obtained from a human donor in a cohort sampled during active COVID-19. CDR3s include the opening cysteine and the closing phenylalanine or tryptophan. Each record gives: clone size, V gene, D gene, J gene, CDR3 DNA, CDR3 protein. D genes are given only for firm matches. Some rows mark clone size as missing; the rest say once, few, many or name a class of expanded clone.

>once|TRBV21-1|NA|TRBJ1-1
TGTGCCAGCACCCCGGAGGGAGGGAGTATGGAGGCTTTCTTT
CASTPEGGSMEAFF
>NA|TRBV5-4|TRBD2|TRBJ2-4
TGTGCCAGCAGCCTAGGCGGGGGAGGGGTCGGTAACATTCAGTACTTC
CASSLGGGGVGNIQYF
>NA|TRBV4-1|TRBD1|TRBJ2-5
TGCGCCAGCAGCCAGGGACAGCTAGACCAAGAGACCCAGTACTTC
CASSQGQLDQETQYF
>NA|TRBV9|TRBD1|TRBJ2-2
TGTGCCAGCAGCGCCGGGGGGACAGGGGTCACCGGGGAGCTGTTTTTT
CASSAGGTGVTGELFF
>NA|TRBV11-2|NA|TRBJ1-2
TGTGCCAGCAGCCGGCCGGACAGAAACTATGGCTACACCTTC
CASSRPDRNYGYTF
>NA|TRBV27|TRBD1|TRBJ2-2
TGTGCCAGCAGTGGACAGGGCTGGGGTGGGGAGCTGTTTTTT
CASSGQGWGGELFF
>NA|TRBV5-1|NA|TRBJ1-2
TGCGCCAGCAGCTCTCCGGGCCCTGGACAGATCGAAGCTAACTATGGCTACACCTTC
CASSSPGPGQIEANYGYTF
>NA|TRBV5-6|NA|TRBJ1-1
TGTGCCAGCAGCTCAGGGGACACTGAAGCTTTCTTT
CASSSGDTEAFF
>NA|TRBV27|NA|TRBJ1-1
TGTGCCAGCAGTTTATCGTTGGCAGGGTTGTATTTCGGGGGAGACACTGAAGCTTTCTTT
CASSLSLAGLYFGGDTEAFF
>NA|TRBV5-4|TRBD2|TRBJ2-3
TGTGCCAGCAGCTTGTACGGGACTAGCGGGAGGCGGGCAGATACGCAGTATTTT
CASSLYGTSGRRADTQYF
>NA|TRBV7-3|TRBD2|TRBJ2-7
TGTGCCAGCAGCTCCGGGGCGGGAGGGAACTACGAGCAGTACTTC
CASSSGAGGNYEQYF
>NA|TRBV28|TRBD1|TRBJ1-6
TGTGCCAGCAGTTCTGGACAGGGGGCAGGATCACCCCTCCACTTT
CASSSGQGAGSPLHF
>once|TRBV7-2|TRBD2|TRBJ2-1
TGTGCCAGCAGCTTAGCGGCTAGCGGGAGTATCCATGAGCAGTTCTTC
CASSLAASGSIHEQFF
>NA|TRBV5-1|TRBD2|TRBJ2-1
TGCGCCAGCAGCCGCACACCTAGCGGCTCCTACAATGAGCAGTTCTTC
CASSRTPSGSYNEQFF
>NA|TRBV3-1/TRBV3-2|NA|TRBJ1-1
TGTGCCAGCAGCTTAGGGGCGATGAACACTGAAGCTTTCTTT
CASSLGAMNTEAFF
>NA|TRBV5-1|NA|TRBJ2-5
TGCGCCAGCAGCTTGTCCGGACAGCAAGAGACCCAGTACTTC
CASSLSGQQETQYF